A selection of T cell receptor beta chains follows, all from one sample in a study of cytomegalovirus exposure and HLA in healthy donors. TCRdb's copy holds only in-frame clones and misses some; the assay was immunoSEQ multiplex PCR. The sample yields under 200,000 clones, roughly 80% seen once. Sequenced input: PBMCs. These receptors were obtained from a man younger than 30 in good health and CMV-seronegative. Both conserved end residues are part of each CDR3. Each record gives: D gene, J gene, V gene, clone size, CDR3 protein, CDR3 DNA. A D gene is named only where the DNA matches it firmly. Where a row states a size, it is once, few, many or the class of an expanded clone; other rows omit it.

d_gene: -
j_gene: TRBJ1-2
v_gene: TRBV7-9
abundance: -
CDR3aa: CASSPLGVGGYTF
CDR3nt: TGTGCCAGCAGCCCCTTAGGGGTCGGCGGCTACACCTTC

d_gene: -
j_gene: TRBJ1-2
v_gene: TRBV5-1
abundance: -
CDR3aa: CASSSAGDDYGYTF
CDR3nt: TGCGCCAGCAGCTCGGCAGGGGATGACTATGGCTACACCTTC

d_gene: TRBD1
j_gene: TRBJ2-1
v_gene: TRBV15
abundance: -
CDR3aa: CATSRGQGNNEQFF
CDR3nt: TGTGCCACCAGCAGAGGACAGGGAAACAATGAGCAGTTCTTC

d_gene: TRBD1
j_gene: TRBJ2-1
v_gene: TRBV4-1
abundance: once
CDR3aa: CASSQDETGGMDEQFF
CDR3nt: TGCGCCAGCAGCCAAGATGAAACAGGGGGCATGGATGAGCAGTTCTTC

d_gene: TRBD2
j_gene: TRBJ2-7
v_gene: TRBV5-1
abundance: -
CDR3aa: CASRGGGEQYF
CDR3nt: TGCGCCAGCAGAGGCGGGGGCGAGCAGTACTTC

d_gene: TRBD2
j_gene: TRBJ2-7
v_gene: TRBV27
abundance: -
CDR3aa: CASIRTSGSGGSLGYEQYF
CDR3nt: TGTGCCAGCATCCGGACTAGCGGGAGCGGGGGGTCCTTGGGGTACGAGCAGTACTTC

d_gene: -
j_gene: TRBJ1-5
v_gene: TRBV10-2
abundance: -
CDR3aa: CASSATRSNQPQHF
CDR3nt: TGCGCCAGCAGTGCGACACGGAGCAATCAGCCCCAGCATTTT

d_gene: -
j_gene: TRBJ1-4
v_gene: TRBV28
abundance: -
CDR3aa: CASSLREEKLFF
CDR3nt: TGTGCCAGCAGTTTAAGGGAGGAAAAACTGTTTTTT

d_gene: -
j_gene: TRBJ2-3
v_gene: TRBV5-1
abundance: -
CDR3aa: CASSLAYSSTDTQYF
CDR3nt: TGCGCCAGCAGCTTGGCCTACAGTAGCACAGATACGCAGTATTTT

d_gene: TRBD2
j_gene: TRBJ2-7
v_gene: TRBV7-6
abundance: -
CDR3aa: CASSLGPPGLAGLYEQYF
CDR3nt: TGTGCCAGCAGCTTAGGTCCGCCGGGACTAGCGGGACTATACGAGCAGTACTTC

d_gene: -
j_gene: TRBJ1-2
v_gene: TRBV30
abundance: -
CDR3aa: CAWSARGHRKLYGYTF
CDR3nt: TGTGCCTGGAGCGCTAGGGGACACCGAAAACTCTATGGCTACACCTTC

d_gene: TRBD1
j_gene: TRBJ2-5
v_gene: TRBV5-1
abundance: -
CDR3aa: CASSPGTGGQETQYF
CDR3nt: TGCGCCAGCAGTCCCGGGACAGGGGGACAAGAGACCCAGTACTTC

d_gene: -
j_gene: TRBJ1-1
v_gene: TRBV28
abundance: -
CDR3aa: CASTTGTLEAFF
CDR3nt: TGTGCCAGCACCACAGGGACCCTTGAAGCTTTCTTT

d_gene: TRBD2
j_gene: TRBJ2-3
v_gene: TRBV5-4
abundance: many
CDR3aa: CASSWTSEDTQYF
CDR3nt: TGTGCCAGCAGCTGGACTAGCGAAGATACGCAGTATTTT

d_gene: TRBD2
j_gene: TRBJ2-2
v_gene: TRBV2
abundance: -
CDR3aa: CASMRLAGSGELFF
CDR3nt: TGTGCCAGCATGAGACTAGCGGGGTCCGGGGAGCTGTTTTTT

d_gene: -
j_gene: TRBJ2-3
v_gene: TRBV5-1
abundance: -
CDR3aa: CASSSRTTSTDTQYF
CDR3nt: TGCGCCAGCAGCTCTCGGACTACCAGCACAGATACGCAGTATTTT

d_gene: TRBD1
j_gene: TRBJ2-7
v_gene: TRBV29-1
abundance: -
CDR3aa: CSVVRKPAHRDRGPDLLYEQYF
CDR3nt: TGCAGCGTTGTACGCAAGCCCGCCCACCGGGACAGGGGACCCGACCTTCTCTACGAGCAGTACTTC

d_gene: -
j_gene: TRBJ2-7
v_gene: TRBV19
abundance: -
CDR3aa: CASSMADPGYYEQYF
CDR3nt: TGTGCCAGTAGTATGGCGGATCCCGGGTACTACGAGCAGTACTTC

d_gene: TRBD1
j_gene: TRBJ2-7
v_gene: TRBV5-6
abundance: -
CDR3aa: CASSRDRASEQYF
CDR3nt: TGTGCCAGCAGCCGGGACAGGGCGTCCGAGCAGTACTTC

d_gene: -
j_gene: TRBJ1-1
v_gene: TRBV9
abundance: -
CDR3aa: CASSVAPGRMNTEAFF
CDR3nt: TGTGCCAGCAGCGTAGCACCGGGAAGGATGAACACTGAAGCTTTCTTT

d_gene: TRBD2
j_gene: TRBJ2-1
v_gene: TRBV18
abundance: -
CDR3aa: CASSPPGLAGDYNEQFF
CDR3nt: TGTGCCAGCTCACCTCCGGGACTAGCGGGGGACTACAATGAGCAGTTCTTC

d_gene: TRBD2
j_gene: TRBJ2-3
v_gene: TRBV9
abundance: -
CDR3aa: CASSVAPSGGTDTQYF
CDR3nt: TGTGCCAGCAGCGTAGCCCCGAGCGGGGGGACAGATACGCAGTATTTT

d_gene: -
j_gene: TRBJ2-2
v_gene: TRBV12-5
abundance: few
CDR3aa: CASGRRDRYTGELFF
CDR3nt: TGTGCTAGTGGTAGGCGGGACCGCTACACCGGGGAGCTGTTTTTT

d_gene: TRBD1
j_gene: TRBJ2-7
v_gene: TRBV28
abundance: -
CDR3aa: CASSLSGTGAYEQYF
CDR3nt: TGTGCCAGCAGTTTAAGCGGGACAGGGGCTTACGAGCAGTACTTC

d_gene: TRBD2
j_gene: TRBJ2-2
v_gene: TRBV28
abundance: -
CDR3aa: CASSLWRLAGGPGELFF
CDR3nt: TGTGCCAGCAGTTTATGGCGACTAGCGGGAGGGCCCGGGGAGCTGTTTTTT

d_gene: -
j_gene: TRBJ2-3
v_gene: TRBV4-1
abundance: few
CDR3aa: CASSHSLAGVTDTQYF
CDR3nt: TGCGCCAGCAGCCATTCTCTAGCAGGGGTCACAGATACGCAGTATTTT

d_gene: TRBD1
j_gene: TRBJ1-6
v_gene: TRBV27
abundance: -
CDR3aa: CASSLRGVTGLNSPLHF
CDR3nt: TGTGCCAGCAGTTTAAGGGGGGTGACAGGGCTGAATTCACCCCTCCACTTT

d_gene: -
j_gene: TRBJ2-5
v_gene: TRBV14
abundance: -
CDR3aa: CASSQLSGRGTLWEETQYF
CDR3nt: TGTGCCAGCAGCCAGCTAAGCGGCCGCGGGACCCTGTGGGAAGAGACCCAGTACTTC

d_gene: TRBD1
j_gene: TRBJ1-6
v_gene: TRBV6-1
abundance: -
CDR3aa: CASSEGTGANSPLHF
CDR3nt: TGTGCCAGCAGTGAAGGGACAGGGGCCAATTCACCCCTCCACTTT

d_gene: TRBD1
j_gene: TRBJ2-3
v_gene: TRBV4-3
abundance: -
CDR3aa: CASSPGTGNTDTQYF
CDR3nt: TGCGCCAGCAGCCCCGGGACAGGAAACACAGATACGCAGTATTTT

d_gene: TRBD2
j_gene: TRBJ2-7
v_gene: TRBV7-2
abundance: -
CDR3aa: CASSLDTGGPREQYF
CDR3nt: TGTGCCAGCAGCTTAGATACGGGAGGGCCCCGCGAGCAGTACTTC

d_gene: TRBD2
j_gene: TRBJ2-7
v_gene: TRBV27
abundance: -
CDR3aa: CASSLDSGRASYEQYF
CDR3nt: TGTGCCAGCAGTCTAGATAGCGGGAGGGCATCCTACGAGCAGTACTTC

d_gene: TRBD2
j_gene: TRBJ2-7
v_gene: TRBV10-3
abundance: -
CDR3aa: CAISESVGAGGLSYEQYF
CDR3nt: TGTGCCATCAGTGAGTCGGTGGGGGCGGGAGGGCTCTCCTACGAGCAGTACTTC

d_gene: -
j_gene: TRBJ1-1
v_gene: TRBV19
abundance: few
CDR3aa: CASSIGGLEAFF
CDR3nt: TGTGCCAGTAGTATCGGGGGGCTGGAAGCTTTCTTT

d_gene: -
j_gene: TRBJ1-2
v_gene: TRBV6-1
abundance: -
CDR3aa: CASTYGGVSGYTF
CDR3nt: TGTGCCAGCACCTATGGGGGGGTGAGTGGCTACACCTTC

d_gene: TRBD2
j_gene: TRBJ2-2
v_gene: TRBV9
abundance: -
CDR3aa: CASSVGTSGRAGELFF
CDR3nt: TGTGCCAGCAGCGTAGGGACTAGCGGGAGGGCCGGGGAGCTGTTTTTT

d_gene: TRBD2
j_gene: TRBJ2-7
v_gene: TRBV4-3
abundance: -
CDR3aa: CASSQESPWASGRVYEQYF
CDR3nt: TGCGCCAGCAGCCAAGAATCGCCCTGGGCTAGCGGGAGGGTCTACGAGCAGTACTTC

d_gene: TRBD1
j_gene: TRBJ2-7
v_gene: TRBV19
abundance: -
CDR3aa: CASSNPGQVNEQYF
CDR3nt: TGTGCCAGTAGTAATCCGGGACAGGTAAACGAGCAGTACTTC

d_gene: -
j_gene: TRBJ2-5
v_gene: TRBV6-5
abundance: -
CDR3aa: CASSSWILKETQYF
CDR3nt: TGTGCCAGCAGTTCCTGGATACTAAAAGAGACCCAGTACTTC

d_gene: TRBD2
j_gene: TRBJ2-5
v_gene: TRBV7-2
abundance: -
CDR3aa: CASSSGLVETQYF
CDR3nt: TGTGCCAGCAGCTCCGGACTAGTTGAGACCCAGTACTTC

d_gene: -
j_gene: TRBJ2-6
v_gene: TRBV19
abundance: -
CDR3aa: CASSIAQGSSGANVLTF
CDR3nt: TGTGCCAGTAGTATCGCCCAGGGAAGTTCTGGGGCCAACGTCCTGACTTTC

d_gene: TRBD2
j_gene: TRBJ2-3
v_gene: TRBV29-1
abundance: -
CDR3aa: CSVDTSGGFTDTQYF
CDR3nt: TGCAGCGTAGACACTAGCGGGGGGTTCACAGATACGCAGTATTTT

d_gene: -
j_gene: TRBJ2-7
v_gene: TRBV28
abundance: -
CDR3aa: CASSSGANEQYF
CDR3nt: TGTGCCAGCAGTTCAGGGGCCAACGAGCAGTACTTC

d_gene: TRBD2
j_gene: TRBJ2-7
v_gene: TRBV18
abundance: -
CDR3aa: CASSPGGGGLLAYEQYF
CDR3nt: TGTGCCAGCTCACCAGGTGGGGGGGGACTCCTTGCCTACGAGCAGTACTTC